Listed here are 23 T cell receptor beta chains from one sample, sequenced in a study of T-cell reconstitution after alpha-beta-depleted transplantation in children. The library targeted TCRbeta and was prepared with unique molecular identifiers. TCRdb itself ran the PCR reads through MiXCR, one entry per CDR3 protein. The sample has around 300,000 distinct CDR3 sequences, around 10% seen once. The material sequenced was PBMCs, taken before TCRalphabeta/CD19-depleted stem cell transplant. The receptor set was obtained from a boy under two years old with acute myeloid leukemia, due to receive a stem cell transplant.

This clonotype was seen ten or more times. J is TRBJ2-4 and V is TRBV14; D remains unclear. Trimming stripped 0 bases from V and 1 base from J, with 16 bases between. This CDR3 is 18 amino acids long. Germline loops: CDR1 SGHDN, CDR2 FVKESK. The chain's CDR3 is CASSQDIGMSAAKNIQYF. The CDR3, as DNA: TGTGCCAGCAGCCAAGATATAGGGATGAGCGCGGCCAAAAACATTCAGTACTTC. Based on the CDR3 plus reference TRBV14 and TRBJ2-4, the full variable domain is EAGVTQFPSHSVIEKGQTVTLRCDPISGHDNLYWYRRVMGKEIKFLLHFVKESKQDESGMPNNRFLAERTGGTYSTLKVQPAELEDSGVYFCASSQDIGMSAAKNIQYFGAGTRLSVL.

This clonotype was seen a handful of times. The chain uses TRBV18 and TRBJ2-6; 7 bases are a match to TRBD1. Germline V CDR1 and CDR2: KGHSH, LQKENI. V gave up 3 bases and J gave up 1 base; unmatched junction bases: 6. This CDR3 spans 17 amino acids. The CDR3 DNA sequence: TGTGCCAGCTCACCGGGACAGCATAAATCTGGGGCCAACGTCCTGACTTTC. The encoded protein is CASSPGQHKSGANVLTF.

There are many counts of this clonotype. The rearrangement uses TRBV27 and TRBJ1-1, with D tentatively TRBD1 (6 bases). The CDR3 is 12 amino acids. The V gene lost 7 bases and the J gene lost 7 bases, with 13 bases spanning the gap. Germline CDR1 and CDR2: MNHEY and SMNVEV (reference sequence). CDR3 protein: CASTLTGLEAFF. CDR3 nucleotides: TGTGCCAGCACTCTAACAGGGCTTGAAGCTTTCTTT.

This clonotype was observed many times. The chain carries TRBV7-2 and TRBJ2-4, with TRBD1 matching over 7 bases. Germline CDR1 SGHTA, CDR2 FQGNSA. CDR3 length: 16 residues. Germline trimming cut 5 bases from V and 0 bases from J; bases unmatched to any gene: 7. CDR3 amino acids: CASSLRTGLAKNIQYF. The CDR3 DNA reads as TGTGCCAGCAGCCTTAGGACAGGTCTAGCCAAAAACATTCAGTACTTC. The full variable domain, rest sourced from reference TRBV7-2 and TRBJ2-4, is GAGVSQSPSNKVTEKGKDVELRCDPISGHTALYWYRQSLGQGLEFLIYFQGNSAPDKSGLPSDRFSAERTGGSVSTLTIQRTQQEDSAVYLCASSLRTGLAKNIQYFGAGTRLSVL.

This clonotype was detected many times. The chain joins TRBV4-3 to TRBJ2-7, with a weak D call TRBD2 (5 bases). This CDR3 has 15 residues. V was shortened by 1 base and J by 3 bases, with 13 bases between the two germline ends. Germline V CDR1 and CDR2: LGHNA, YSLEER. CDR3 coding DNA: TGCGCCAGCAGCCAAGGCCGAGCGGATTACTACGAGCAGTACTTC. Translating gives CASSQGRADYYEQYF.

This chain links TRBV25-1 with TRBJ2-5; no definite D call. This CDR3 contains 13 residues. Trimming removed 5 bases at V and 2 bases at J, with 9 bases between. The germline CDR1 and CDR2 sequences are MGHDK and SYGVNS. The DNA for the CDR3 is TGTGCCAGCAGTAAGTGGGATCAAGAGACCCAGTACTTC. Its protein product is CASSKWDQETQYF.

This clonotype was recorded a few times. The J gene is TRBJ2-7, the V gene TRBV28; no clear D gene. Trimming pared 5 bases from V and 0 bases from J, leaving 17 bases between. Germline lookup yields CDR1 MDHEN and CDR2 SYDVKM. The CDR3 runs 16 residues. The chain's CDR3 is CASSLPVGLTSYEQYF. In DNA form, the CDR3 reads TGTGCCAGCAGTCTGCCGGTGGGTTTGACCTCCTACGAGCAGTACTTC.

The chain joins TRBV19 to TRBJ1-1; D not resolved. The CDR3 loop spans 14 amino acids. CDR1 and CDR2 (germline): LNHDA, SQIVND (reference sequence). V was trimmed by 6 bases and J by 0 bases, leaving 11 bases between them. CDR3 protein: CASSRRGMNTEAFF. The DNA for the CDR3 is TGTGCCAGTAGCCGCCGCGGCATGAACACTGAAGCTTTCTTT.

This clonotype showed up many times. The chain combines TRBV7-2 with TRBJ2-2, with D possibly being TRBD2 (5 bases). The CDR3 is made up of 14 amino acids. CDR1 and CDR2 (germline): SGHTA, FQGNSA. The V and J ends lost 5 bases and 6 bases respectively, with 13 bases between them. CDR3 residues: CASSPQTISGELFF. The CDR3 DNA is TGTGCCAGCAGCCCCCAGACTATCTCCGGGGAGCTGTTTTTT.

The chain is built from TRBV20-1 and TRBJ1-2; no clear D. The V gene lost 1 base and the J gene lost 4 bases, with 13 bases spanning the gap. Germline lookup yields CDR1 DFQATT and CDR2 SNEGSKA (reference sequence). The CDR3 has 14 amino acids. The CDR3 reads CSARGHQNGYGYTF. Here the CDR3 DNA reads TGCAGTGCTAGAGGACACCAGAACGGCTATGGCTACACCTTC.

There are many counts of this clonotype. At one of its ends the junction is not consistent with the germline gene, which may arise from a read error. This rearrangement joins TRBV20-1 to TRBJ2-6; a possible D gene is TRBD2 (5 bases). Germline CDR1 is DFQATT and CDR2 is SNEGSKA (reference sequence). This CDR3 has 16 amino acids. The CDR3 DNA is TGCAGTACTAGGCGTACAGCGGACTCTGGGGCCAACGTCCTGACTTTC. This gives the protein CSTRRTADSGANVLTF.

The CDR3 DNA reads as TGTGCCAGCTCACCACCAGCGGGGGCAACCAATGAGCAGTTCTTC. Its translation is CASSPPAGATNEQFF. The chain joins TRBV18 to TRBJ2-1; 8 nucleotides match TRBD2. CDR1 and CDR2 from the germline V gene are KGHSH and LQKENI. The CDR3 is made up of 15 amino acids. J was trimmed by 6 bases and V by 0 bases; bases with no gene match: 4.

This clonotype has a count of ten or more. This chain links TRBV6-1 with TRBJ1-6; D might be TRBD1 (6 bases). There are 13 residues in the CDR3. The germline V and J ends were trimmed by 7 bases and 14 bases, with 18 bases remaining between them. Germline values: CDR1 MNHNS, CDR2 SASEGT. CDR3 sequence (DNA): TGTGCCAGCAAACGGCAGGGGCAGGAGGCCCTCCACTTT. Protein: CASKRQGQEALHF.

This clonotype was observed a handful of times. The chain links TRBV5-1 to TRBJ1-3; D is possibly TRBD1 (6 bases). Trimming took 0 bases from V and 4 from J, leaving 17 bases between them. Germline V gene sequence: CDR1 SGHRS, CDR2 YFSETQ. CDR3 length equals 17 residues. The CDR3 here is CASSLGPTGDPGNTIYF. The CDR3, as DNA: TGCGCCAGCAGCTTGGGCCCGACAGGAGATCCCGGAAACACCATATATTTT.

This clonotype was seen repeatedly, ten times or more. V and J are TRBV29-1 and TRBJ2-7, with D perhaps TRBD2 (5 bases). Between the trimmed V and J ends, which lost 5 bases and 6 bases, there was a span of 11 bases. Germline values: CDR1 SQVTM, CDR2 ANQGSEA. The CDR3 consists of 11 residues. CDR3 bases: TGCAGCGTTTGGCGGGTAGGCGAGCAGTACTTC. This translates into CSVWRVGEQYF.

This clonotype has at least ten counts. V gene TRBV9 combines with J gene TRBJ2-3; 8 bases align to TRBD2. From germline, CDR1 is SGDLS and CDR2 YYNGEE. The CDR3 spans 14 residues. V lost 3 bases and J lost 6; bases outside the gene matches: 6. This CDR3 reads CASSALAGPDTQYF. CDR3 nucleotides: TGTGCCAGCAGCGCCCTAGCGGGCCCCGATACGCAGTATTTT.

Ten or more counts support this clonotype. The V call is TRBV9, the J call TRBJ2-1; possibly TRBD1 or TRBD2 for D (6 bases each). Germline assignment: CDR1 SGDLS and CDR2 YYNGEE. The CDR3 extends over 14 amino acids. The V end was cut by 0 bases, the J end by 8 bases, with 12 bases between. This CDR3 is CASSVARGVDEQFF. DNA for the CDR3: TGTGCCAGCAGCGTAGCTAGGGGGGTGGATGAGCAGTTCTTC.

The genes are TRBV5-4 and TRBJ2-1; 9 nucleotides line up with TRBD2. J gave up 6 bases and V 1 base, and 5 bases lay outside the gene matches. The CDR3 covers 15 residues. CDR1 is SGHNT, CDR2 YYREEE, per germline (reference sequence). The CDR3 sequence: CASSLSLAGTNEQFF. The CDR3, as DNA: TGTGCCAGCAGCTTGAGCCTAGCGGGAACCAATGAGCAGTTCTTC.

This clonotype has a count of ten or more. The rearrangement joins TRBV7-2 to TRBJ2-5; D is unclear. The length of the CDR3 is 15 residues. V was pared by 1 base and J by 2 bases, with 11 bases between. Germline V gives CDR1 SGHTA, CDR2 FQGNSA. The CDR3: CASSLGVGPQETQYF. The CDR3 nucleotides are TGTGCCAGCAGCTTAGGTGTCGGTCCGCAAGAGACCCAGTACTTC.

At least ten counts were recorded for this clonotype. V usage is TRBV30 and J usage is TRBJ2-1; TRBD1 matches 10 bases. Germline assignment: CDR1 GTSNPN and CDR2 SVGIG (reference sequence). The CDR3 contains 16 residues. Trimming took 2 bases from V and 3 from J; bases not matched to a gene: 7. The CDR3 region has the DNA TGTGCCTGGAGTCCGGGACAGGGGTCCAACTACAATGAGCAGTTCTTC. This codes for CAWSPGQGSNYNEQFF. Variable domain in full (rest from reference TRBV30 and TRBJ2-1): SQTIHQWPATLVQPVGSPLSLECTVEGTSNPNLYWYRQAAGRGLQLLFYSVGIGQISSEVPQNLSASRPQDRQFILSSKKLLLSDSGFYLCAWSPGQGSNYNEQFFGPGTRLTVL.

This clonotype showed up many times. The chain couples TRBV11-2 to TRBJ2-7; D may be TRBD1 or TRBD2 (5 bases each). Trimming stripped 5 bases from V and 1 base from J, with 15 bases between. From germline, CDR1 is SGHAT and CDR2 FQNNGV. The CDR3 totals 15 residues. This CDR3 is CASSLHGTPSYEQYF. DNA for the CDR3: TGTGCCAGCAGCCTCCACGGGACCCCTTCCTACGAGCAGTACTTC.

This clonotype was seen at least ten times. The chain recombines TRBV29-1 with TRBJ1-1; D is perhaps TRBD1 (6 bases). The V end lost 6 bases, the J end lost 1 base, and 15 bases lay between the germline ends. The CDR3 loop spans 14 amino acids. Germline V lookup: CDR1 SQVTM, CDR2 ANQGSEA. The CDR3 nucleotides read TGCAGCGTCCAGACCGGAGGGGGGAACACTGAAGCTTTCTTT. Its translation is CSVQTGGGNTEAFF.

This clonotype was seen ten or more times. The gene calls are TRBV10-3 and TRBJ2-3, with D unclear. Germline loops: CDR1 ENHRY, CDR2 SYGVKD. The CDR3 has 13 residues. Trimming took off 2 bases at V and 4 bases at J, with 7 bases between the two ends. The CDR3, as DNA: TGTGCCATCAGTGAGGAGCGTGCAGATACGCAGTATTTT. It encodes CAISEERADTQYF.